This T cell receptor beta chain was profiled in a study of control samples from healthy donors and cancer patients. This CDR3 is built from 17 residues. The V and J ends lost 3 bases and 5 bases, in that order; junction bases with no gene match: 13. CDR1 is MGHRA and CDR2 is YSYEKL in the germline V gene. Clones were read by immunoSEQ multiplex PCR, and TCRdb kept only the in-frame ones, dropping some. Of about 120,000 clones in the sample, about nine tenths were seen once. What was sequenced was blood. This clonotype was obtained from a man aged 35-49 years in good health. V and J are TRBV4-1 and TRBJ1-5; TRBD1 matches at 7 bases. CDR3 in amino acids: CASSQGGTGVPHQPQHF. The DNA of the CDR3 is TGCGCCAGCAGCCAGGGGGGAACAGGGGTCCCGCATCAGCCCCAGCATTTT.